This T cell receptor beta chain was recovered during a study of cytomegalovirus exposure and HLA in healthy donors. Study-level information: Inside one of the first data releases sat some 93 million unique TCRs taken from HLA-typed donors.

60 Vbeta and 13 Jbeta primers were used in PCR. Using immunoSEQ multiplex PCR, the repertoire was profiled, and TCRdb retains in-frame clones only, with some absent. The sample carries around 170,000 clones, about three quarters recorded once. The study's findings and limits: In an earlier analysis, productive rearrangement rates for most beta V segments clustered near 87% or 30%.

On this clone itself: The antigen is unknown.

The sequencing input was PBMCs. This clonotype originated in a middle-aged man in good health and CMV-seronegative.

DNA for the CDR3: TGTGCCAGCAGCTCCGGGACAAGTGGTGAAGCTTTCTTT. Residues: CASSSGTSGEAFF. The chain joins TRBV9 to TRBJ1-1, with D maybe TRBD1 (6 bases). From germline, CDR1 is SGDLS and CDR2 YYNGEE. The ends were cut back, 4 bases at V and 7 bases at J, with 14 bases in the middle. The CDR3 covers 13 residues. The variable domain in full, with the rest retrieved from reference TRBV9 and TRBJ1-1, is DSGVTQTPKHLITATGQRVTLRCSPRSGDLSVYWYQQSLDQGLQFLIQYYNGEERAKGNILERFSAQQFPDLHSELNLSSLELGDSALYFCASSSGTSGEAFFGQGTRLTVV.